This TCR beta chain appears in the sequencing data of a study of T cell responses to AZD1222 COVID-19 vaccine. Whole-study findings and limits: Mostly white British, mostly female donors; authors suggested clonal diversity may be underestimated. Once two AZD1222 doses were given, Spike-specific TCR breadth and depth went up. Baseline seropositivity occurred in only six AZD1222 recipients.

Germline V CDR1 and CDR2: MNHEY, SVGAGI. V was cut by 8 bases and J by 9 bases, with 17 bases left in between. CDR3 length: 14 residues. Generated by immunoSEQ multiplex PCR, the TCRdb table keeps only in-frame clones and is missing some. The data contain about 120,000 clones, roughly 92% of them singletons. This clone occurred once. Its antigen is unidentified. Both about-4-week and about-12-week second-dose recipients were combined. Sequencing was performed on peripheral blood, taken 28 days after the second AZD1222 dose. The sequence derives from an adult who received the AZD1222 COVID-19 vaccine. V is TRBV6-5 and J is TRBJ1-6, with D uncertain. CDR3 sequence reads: CASGLEGWSSPLHF. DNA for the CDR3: TGTGCCAGCGGTCTGGAGGGTTGGAGTTCACCCCTCCACTTT.